One and the same sample provided the 9 T cell receptor beta chains below, sequenced in a study of cytomegalovirus exposure and HLA in healthy donors. Generated by immunoSEQ multiplex PCR, the TCRdb table keeps only in-frame clones and is missing some. This table has tens of thousands of clones, 85% to 95% appearing once. The sequenced sample was PBMCs. The receptor source for this set is a man younger than 35 in good health and CMV-seronegative.

In its sample, this clone was seen once. V usage is TRBV2 and J usage is TRBJ2-3; no definite D call. Germline lookup yields CDR1 SNHLY and CDR2 FYNNEI. The CDR3 has 13 residues. Trimming stripped 5 bases from V and 8 bases from J, with 14 bases between. The CDR3 coding sequence is TGTGCCAGCAGTCCCCAATTAGCTGTTACGCAGTATTTT. Encoded protein: CASSPQLAVTQYF.

In the case of this clone: One junction end disagrees with the germline gene, perhaps due to a read error. The V call is TRBV28, the J call TRBJ1-2; tentatively, D is TRBD1 (6 bases). The CDR3 extends over 12 amino acids. Looked up from germline, CDR1 is MDHEN and CDR2 is SYDVKM. The CDR3 DNA sequence: TGTGCCAGCAGTTCAGGGGTCGGAGGCTGCACCTTC. Amino acid sequence: CASSSGVGGCTF.

This chain links TRBV5-8 with TRBJ2-5; 8 nucleotides match TRBD2. The CDR3 has 15 residues. Germline CDR1 and CDR2: SGHTS and YDEGEE. The V gene end was trimmed by 2 bases and the J gene end by 4 bases; junction bases not matched to a gene: 7. In DNA, the CDR3 is TGTGCCAGCAGCTTTAGCGGGGTTTTAGGAGAGACCCAGTACTTC. Amino acid sequence: CASSFSGVLGETQYF.

The gene calls are TRBV27 and TRBJ1-1, with 7 bases lining up with TRBD1. Germline lookup yields CDR1 MNHEY and CDR2 SMNVEV (reference sequence). The V gene end was trimmed by 5 bases and the J gene end by 0 bases; junction bases not matched to a gene: 9. The CDR3 length is 16 residues. The CDR3 bases are TGTGCCAGCAGTCCTCAACAGGGGTACATGAACACTGAAGCTTTCTTT. This codes for CASSPQQGYMNTEAFF.

The chain couples TRBV4-2 to TRBJ2-7; the match to TRBD1 covers 7 bases. The CDR3 consists of 14 residues. Trimming at V came to 0 bases and at J to 3 bases, leaving 2 bases not matched to a gene. CDR1 and CDR2 (germline): LGHNA, YNFKEQ. CDR3 coding DNA: TGTGCCAGCAGCCAAGAAAGGGACAGCTACGAGCAGTACTTC. This codes for CASSQERDSYEQYF.

In this sample, this clone turned up a few times. This rearrangement joins TRBV27 to TRBJ1-1; D not certain. Trimming cost V 9 bases and J 3 bases, with 20 bases left between them. Germline V gives CDR1 MNHEY, CDR2 SMNVEV (reference sequence). The CDR3 is 15 amino acids. CDR3 DNA sequence: TGTGCCAGACGCACCAACTATCTCCGGGACACTGAAGCTTTCTTT. Amino acid sequence: CARRTNYLRDTEAFF.

The chain recombines TRBV28 with TRBJ1-5, with D perhaps TRBD1 (5 bases). Trimming removed 10 bases at V and 0 bases at J, with 25 bases between. The CDR3 loop spans 18 amino acids. Germline loops: CDR1 MDHEN, CDR2 SYDVKM. Written as DNA, the CDR3 is TGTGCCACCTCTTCGGGCAGGGTGGTAGGATATAGCAATCAGCCCCAGCATTTT. Its translation is CATSSGRVVGYSNQPQHF.

J is TRBJ2-3 and V is TRBV11-2; 8 nucleotides align to TRBD2. CDR1 and CDR2 (germline): SGHAT, FQNNGV. The V segment lost 1 base and the J segment 4 bases; nucleotides outside the gene matches: 4. The CDR3 length is 15 residues. The CDR3 protein is CASSLAWTSSDTQYF. In DNA form, the CDR3 reads TGTGCCAGCAGCTTAGCCTGGACTAGCTCAGATACGCAGTATTTT.

The CDR3 bases are TGTGCCAGCATCGGAAGCAGGGGCTCTACCGGGGAGCTGTTTTTT. Its protein is CASIGSRGSTGELFF. The chain couples TRBV28 to TRBJ2-2; the D gene is possibly TRBD1 (6 bases). V lost 7 bases to trimming and J lost 5 bases, with 17 bases between them. Germline values: CDR1 MDHEN, CDR2 SYDVKM. This CDR3 spans 15 amino acids. Filled out from reference TRBV28 and TRBJ2-2, the complete variable domain reads DVKVTQSSRYLVKRTGEKVFLECVQDMDHENMFWYRQDPGLGLRLIYFSYDVKMKEKGDIPEGYSVSREKKERFSLILESASTNQTSMYLCASIGSRGSTGELFFGEGSRLTVL.